This T cell receptor (beta chain) was observed in a study of T cell repertoires in cytomegalovirus infection. About the research overall: Both recently identified HLA-C-restricted and well-studied HLA-B-restricted CMV epitopes were used in the study.

Study-level results: HLA-C-restricted CMV-specific TCR beta clonotypes prevailed in the ex vivo response. Totalled public TCR beta family frequency picked out people who carried CMV plus the relevant HLA.

One entry per CDR3 protein, called by TCRdb with MiXCR from the reads. The sample includes 650,000 to 900,000 distinct CDR3 sequences, roughly 28% of them seen just once. V shed 5 bases and J shed 0 bases, with 16 bases lying between them. The germline CDR1 and CDR2 sequences are SEHNR and FQNEAQ (reference sequence). CDR3 length equals 17 residues. About this clonotype: Its antigen is undetermined.

The specimen comprised cultured CD8+ T cells from PBMCs, sampled from culture after CMV antigen stimulation. This clonotype originated in a human donor in good health (CMV status not recorded). Some clones in this sample may be carry-over from other donors' samples. The rearrangement links TRBV7-9 to TRBJ2-2, with TRBD2 as a possible D gene (7 bases). CDR3 sequence reads: CASSTMGGPTNTGELFF. The CDR3 region has the DNA TGTGCCAGCAGCACCATGGGGGGGCCTACGAACACCGGGGAGCTGTTTTTT.